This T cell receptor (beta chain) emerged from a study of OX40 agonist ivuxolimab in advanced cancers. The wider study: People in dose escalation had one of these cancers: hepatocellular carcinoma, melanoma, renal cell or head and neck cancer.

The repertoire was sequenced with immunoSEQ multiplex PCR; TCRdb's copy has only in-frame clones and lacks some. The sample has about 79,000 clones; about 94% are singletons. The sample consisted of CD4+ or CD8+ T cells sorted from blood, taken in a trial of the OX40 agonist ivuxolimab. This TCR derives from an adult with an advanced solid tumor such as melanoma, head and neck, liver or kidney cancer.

The CDR3 coding sequence is TGTGCCAGCAGCCCGGCGGGGCGCACCTCCTACAATGAGCAGTTCTTC. Translating gives CASSPAGRTSYNEQFF. The chain recombines TRBV5-4 with TRBJ2-1; a weak D match, TRBD2 (6 bases). Germline V gene lookup returns CDR1 SGHNT and CDR2 YYREEE (reference sequence). The V end lost 4 bases, the J end lost 0 bases, and 14 bases lay between the germline ends. This CDR3 is 16 amino acids long.